A single sample is the source of the 6 T cell receptor beta chains below, sequenced in a study of T cells in Graves' hyperthyroidism and ophthalmopathy. Authors of the study amplified TCR beta CDR3 regions from RNA transcripts. The primer set for the first-round RT-PCR of the TCR CDR3 was HTBI. TCRdb re-analysed the multiplex PCR reads in MiXCR, keeping a single row per CDR3 protein. The sample has about 400,000 distinct CDR3 sequences, more than 15% seen once. Sequenced: blood. The source is a woman under 30 with Graves' hyperthyroidism.

This clonotype was detected many times. The J gene is TRBJ1-4, the V gene TRBV11-2; 8 nucleotides align to TRBD1. The germline gives CDR1 SGHAT, CDR2 FQNNGV. The CDR3 is 16 residues long. Germline trimming cut 3 bases from V and 0 bases from J; bases unmatched to any gene: 3. CDR3 sequence: CASSFTQGATNEKLFF. The CDR3 DNA is TGTGCCAGCAGCTTTACACAGGGGGCAACTAATGAAAAACTGTTTTTT. Looking up the rest from reference TRBV11-2 and TRBJ1-4 gives the full variable domain: EAGVAQSPRYKIIEKRQSVAFWCNPISGHATLYWYQQILGQGPKLLIQFQNNGVVDDSQLPKDRFSAERLKGVDSTLKIQPAKLEDSAVYLCASSFTQGATNEKLFFGSGTQLSVL.

The table lists this clonotype with many counts. The gene calls are TRBV15 and TRBJ1-5; 7 nucleotides line up with TRBD1. Germline V gives CDR1 LNHNV, CDR2 YYDKDF (reference sequence). The CDR3 is 18 amino acids. Unmatched junction bases numbered 9, after V lost 1 base and J lost 0 bases. Here the CDR3 reads CATSRGKQGTYSNQPQHF. CDR3 nucleotides: TGTGCCACCAGCAGAGGAAAACAGGGGACGTATAGCAATCAGCCCCAGCATTTT.

This clonotype has only a few counts. The chain couples TRBV11-2 to TRBJ2-7, with 7 positions matching TRBD2. The CDR3 is 15 residues long. The V segment lost 6 bases and the J segment 5 bases; nucleotides outside the gene matches: 13. Germline V gene lookup returns CDR1 SGHAT and CDR2 FQNNGV. In DNA, the CDR3 is TGTGCCAGCAGTCCCATAGGTGGACTAGGGAACGAGCAGTACTTC. Translated: CASSPIGGLGNEQYF.

V is TRBV7-8 and J is TRBJ2-3, with TRBD2 matching 11 bases. Germline V gene lookup returns CDR1 SGHVS and CDR2 FQNEAQ. The CDR3 spans 17 residues. The V gene end was trimmed by 2 bases and the J gene end by 6 bases; junction bases not matched to a gene: 10. In nucleotides, the CDR3 is TGTGCCAGCAGCTTACGTCCGCAACTAGCGGGAGCGGATACGCAGTATTTT. Amino acid sequence: CASSLRPQLAGADTQYF.

This clonotype was detected many times. The chain uses TRBV10-3 and TRBJ2-5; 8 bases align to TRBD2. With 7 bases clipped from V and 5 bases from J, the junction kept 9 bases outside the gene matches. The CDR3 contains 14 residues. Looked up from germline, CDR1 is ENHRY and CDR2 is SYGVKD. CDR3 in amino acids: CAIMRAGVGETQYF. The CDR3 DNA follows: TGTGCCATCATGAGAGCGGGAGTAGGCGAGACCCAGTACTTC.

The V gene is TRBV2, the J gene TRBJ2-7, with D perhaps matching TRBD2 (7 bases). Germline V gives CDR1 SNHLY, CDR2 FYNNEI. This CDR3 has 14 amino acids. V was trimmed by 8 bases and J by 7 bases, leaving 21 bases between them. CDR3 sequence reads: CASQTEGGLGEQYF. CDR3 nucleotide sequence: TGTGCCAGCCAAACAGAGGGGGGGTTGGGAGAGCAGTACTTC. The full variable domain, rest sourced from reference TRBV2 and TRBJ2-7, is EPEVTQTPSHQVTQMGQEVILRCVPISNHLYFYWYRQILGQKVEFLVSFYNNEISEKSEIFDDQFSVERPDGSNFTLKIRSTKLEDSAMYFCASQTEGGLGEQYFGPGTRLTVT.